Listed below are T cell receptor beta chains from one sample, sequenced in a study of T cell responses to AZD1222 COVID-19 vaccine. Some clones are missing from TCRdb's copy, which holds only in-frame ones; the method was immunoSEQ multiplex PCR. The data hold about 150,000 clones, with around 85% observed a single time. The sample consisted of peripheral blood, taken on day 0 of MenACWY control vaccination. The source of these receptors is an adult in good health. CDR3s include the opening cysteine and the closing phenylalanine or tryptophan.

TRBJ1-2 TRBV27 CASSPRDAERSYGYTF
TRBJ1-2 TRBV29-1 CSVGTSQRPYGYTF
TRBJ2-5 TRBV7-9 CASSSRQETQYF
TRBJ1-5 TRBV27 CASSPDRDSGNQPQHF
TRBJ2-7 TRBV30 CAWSVSDRGFPYEQYF
TRBJ1-1 TRBV27 CASSLYGGNAEAFF
TRBJ2-2 TRBV3-1/TRBV3-2 CASSQGVAATTGELFF
TRBJ1-1 TRBV2 CASSDGGSRNTEAFF
TRBJ2-1 TRBV29-1 CSVAGAGGPSNEQFF
TRBJ2-1 TRBV5-4 CASSSAGLYNEQFF
TRBJ2-7 TRBV6-2/TRBV6-3 CASSLDSVASSYEQYF
TRBJ1-4 TRBV7-9 CASSADRANEKLFF
TRBJ2-2 TRBV7-2 CASSSYPGGAAGELFF
TRBJ2-6 TRBV27 CASSPRQPTSSGANVLTF
TRBJ1-1 TRBV11-1 CASSSGQGDTEAFF
TRBJ2-3 TRBV6-4 CASSDSGTADTDTQYF
TRBJ2-2 TRBV11-2 CASSLQPSGNTGELFF
TRBJ1-6 TRBV19 CASTPSPNRSPLHF
TRBJ2-7 TRBV5-1 CASSDYHEQYF
TRBJ1-1 TRBV5-1 CASSLASGQDTEAFF
TRBJ1-2 TRBV3-1/TRBV3-2 CASSLSGGRDGYTF
TRBJ1-3 TRBV4-2 CASSLTTGVGNTIYF
TRBJ2-2 TRBV19 CASSRTGKIAGELFF
TRBJ2-2 TRBV13 CASSLTKAGELFF
TRBJ2-5 TRBV5-5 CASSLRGPRTQYF
TRBJ2-3 TRBV19 CASSVDRGQGDTQYF
TRBJ1-5 TRBV7-9 CASSLGQGGTPQHF
TRBJ2-7 TRBV27 CASSQRQGAEQYF
TRBJ1-1 TRBV3-1/TRBV3-2 CASSQAVSTEAFF
TRBJ2-1 TRBV7-6 CASSLTGSTYNEQFF
TRBJ2-7 TRBV4-1 CASSQGAGTRSFEQYF
TRBJ1-1 TRBV5-1 CASSLRQNTEAFF
TRBJ1-5 TRBV10-1 CASSAGDSNQPQHF
TRBJ2-7 TRBV2 CASSERRARAYEQYF
TRBJ2-2 TRBV9 CASSAAAANTGELFF
TRBJ2-5 TRBV5-5 CASSLPEGEETQYF
TRBJ2-2 TRBV10-3 CAISDRQGALGELFF
TRBJ2-1 TRBV11-2 CASSLVIRSSGGYNEQFF
TRBJ2-1 TRBV5-1 CASSLALGAAEQFF